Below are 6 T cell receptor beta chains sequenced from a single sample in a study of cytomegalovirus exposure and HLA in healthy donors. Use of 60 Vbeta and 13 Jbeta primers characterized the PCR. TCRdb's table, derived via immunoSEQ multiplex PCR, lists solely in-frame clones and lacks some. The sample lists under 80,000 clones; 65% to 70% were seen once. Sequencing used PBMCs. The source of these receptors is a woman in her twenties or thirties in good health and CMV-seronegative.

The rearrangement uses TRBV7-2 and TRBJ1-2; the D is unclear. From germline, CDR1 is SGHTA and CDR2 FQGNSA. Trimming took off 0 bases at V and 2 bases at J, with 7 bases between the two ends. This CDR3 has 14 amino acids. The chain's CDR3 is CASSLAGRNYGYTF. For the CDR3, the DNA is TGTGCCAGCAGCTTAGCGGGCAGGAACTATGGCTACACCTTC.

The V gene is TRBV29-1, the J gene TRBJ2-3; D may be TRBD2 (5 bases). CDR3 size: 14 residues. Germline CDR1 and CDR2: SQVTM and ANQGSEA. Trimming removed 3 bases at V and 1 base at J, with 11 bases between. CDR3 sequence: CSVDREPGTDTQYF. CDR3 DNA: TGCAGCGTTGATCGGGAACCTGGCACAGATACGCAGTATTTT.

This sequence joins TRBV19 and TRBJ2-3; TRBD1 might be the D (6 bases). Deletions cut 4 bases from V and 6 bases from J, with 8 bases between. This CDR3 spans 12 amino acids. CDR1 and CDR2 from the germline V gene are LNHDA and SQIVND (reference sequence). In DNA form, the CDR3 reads TGTGCCAGTAGTAAGGGGGACGATACGCAGTATTTT. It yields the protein CASSKGDDTQYF.

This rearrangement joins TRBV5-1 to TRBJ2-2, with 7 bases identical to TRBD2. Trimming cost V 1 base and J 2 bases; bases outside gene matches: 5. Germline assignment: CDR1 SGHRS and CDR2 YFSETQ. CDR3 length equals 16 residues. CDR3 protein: CASSLYPSGNTGELFF. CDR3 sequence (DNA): TGCGCCAGCAGCTTGTACCCTAGCGGAAACACCGGGGAGCTGTTTTTT.

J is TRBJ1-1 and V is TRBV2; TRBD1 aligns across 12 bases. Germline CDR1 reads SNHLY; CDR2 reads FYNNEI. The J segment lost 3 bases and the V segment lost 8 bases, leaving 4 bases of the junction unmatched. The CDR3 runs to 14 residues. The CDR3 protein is CASRDRGLYTEAFF. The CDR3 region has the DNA TGTGCCAGCCGGGACAGGGGGCTGTACACTGAAGCTTTCTTT. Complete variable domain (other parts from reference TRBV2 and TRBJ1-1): EPEVTQTPSHQVTQMGQEVILRCVPISNHLYFYWYRQILGQKVEFLVSFYNNEISEKSEIFDDQFSVERPDGSNFTLKIRSTKLEDSAMYFCASRDRGLYTEAFFGQGTRLTVV.

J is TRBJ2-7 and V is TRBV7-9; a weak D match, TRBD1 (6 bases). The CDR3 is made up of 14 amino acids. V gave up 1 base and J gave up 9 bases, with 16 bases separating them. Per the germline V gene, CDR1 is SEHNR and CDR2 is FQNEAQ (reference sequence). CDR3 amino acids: CASSLGGQYSAQYF. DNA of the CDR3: TGTGCCAGCAGCTTAGGAGGACAGTACTCGGCGCAGTACTTC. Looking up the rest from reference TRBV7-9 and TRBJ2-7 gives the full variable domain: DTGVSQNPRHKITKRGQNVTFRCDPISEHNRLYWYRQTLGQGPEFLTYFQNEAQLEKSRLLSDRFSAERPKGSFSTLEIQRTEQGDSAMYLCASSLGGQYSAQYFGPGTRLTVT.